This TCR beta chain was profiled in a study of early T cells in non-severe SARS-CoV-2 infection. Individual cDNA molecules were tagged with unique molecular identifiers. TCRdb analysed the 5' RACE reads with MiXCR anew, one entry per CDR3 protein. This sample has tens of thousands of distinct CDR3 sequences, with 9.5% to 15% found just once. Germline lookup yields CDR1 SGHNT and CDR2 YYREEE (reference sequence). Between the trimmed V and J ends, which lost 4 bases and 2 bases, there was a span of 16 bases. The CDR3 loop spans 16 amino acids. The sample taken for sequencing was whole blood. The gene calls are TRBV5-4 and TRBJ2-1, with TRBD2 as a possible D gene (5 bases). This TCR was sampled from an adult who was a healthcare worker with PCR-confirmed SARS-CoV-2 infection or an uninfected control (not recorded which). In DNA form, the CDR3 reads TGTGCCAGCAGCCTGGAGAGGGCTGATCCCTACAATGAGCAGTTCTTC. Its protein product is CASSLERADPYNEQFF.